This TCR beta chain was sequenced for a study of cytomegalovirus exposure and HLA in healthy donors. This clone has a handful of counts. CDR1 SGHDT and CDR2 YYEEEE come from the germline V gene. This CDR3 contains 12 residues. The ends were cut back, 4 bases at V and 2 bases at J, with 5 bases in the middle. The PCR contained 60 Vbeta and 13 Jbeta primers. The data were produced by immunoSEQ multiplex PCR, yet TCRdb's version contains in-frame clones alone and is incomplete. Counted here are 120,000 or so clones, more than 9% occurring once; the ten biggest clones make up about 4.7%. The sample comprised PBMCs. The chain combines TRBV5-6 with TRBJ2-3, with D unresolved. This receptor was identified in a woman aged 18-35 years in good health and CMV-seropositive. In DNA form, the CDR3 reads TGTGCCAGCAGCCCCTTCACAGATACGCAGTATTTT. Its protein product is CASSPFTDTQYF.